A selection of T cell receptor beta chains follows, all from one sample in a study of CD8+ T cells in alopecia areata. Some clones are missing from TCRdb's copy, which holds only in-frame ones; the method was immunoSEQ multiplex PCR. The sample records approximately 280,000 clones, roughly 60% being singletons. The specimen was CD4+ T cells sorted from blood, collected at week 24, from a patient treated with tofacitinib. These receptors were obtained from a human donor with alopecia areata. Both conserved end residues are trimmed from each CDR3. Some rows have no size entry. The others give once, few or many, or a class for an expanded clone.

J | V | size | CDR3
TRBJ2-5 | TRBV7-8 | few | ASSLFRTGGQETQY
TRBJ1-1 | TRBV5-1 | few | ASSFSGRSDTEAF
TRBJ1-2 | TRBV7-9 | - | ASSLKGTDTGYT
TRBJ1-6 | TRBV7-2 | - | ASTPVEIGVAPLH
TRBJ1-5 | TRBV18 | few | ASSPGGLISNQPQH
TRBJ1-5 | TRBV28 | - | ASREVNQPQH
TRBJ1-2 | TRBV19 | - | ASSSGRRAYT
TRBJ2-3 | TRBV5-1 | - | ASRHGGSRTDTQY
TRBJ2-1 | TRBV30 | - | AWSVSARNEQF
TRBJ2-7 | TRBV15 | - | ATSRDLRGDYEQY
TRBJ1-2 | TRBV7-9 | once | ASSLERDYGYT
TRBJ2-7 | TRBV29-1 | - | SVSQGTHEQY
TRBJ2-7 | TRBV7-9 | - | ASSFALGPVYEQY
TRBJ2-6 | TRBV5-1 | - | ASSLASGANVLT
TRBJ2-7 | TRBV29-1 | - | SASGVLIDEQY
TRBJ2-3 | TRBV30 | - | AWEAGVTDTQY
TRBJ2-3 | TRBV30 | few | AWSVGHLSTDTQY
TRBJ2-2 | TRBV5-4 | few | ASSLPTGNTGELF
TRBJ2-7 | TRBV7-2 | - | ASSDSGGLYEQY
TRBJ2-1 | TRBV27 | - | ASRHMGVGNEQF
TRBJ1-2 | TRBV7-2 | - | ASSSKIVGYGYT
TRBJ2-2 | TRBV7-2 | - | ASSLAGPQNTGELF
TRBJ1-6 | TRBV30 | - | AWSVERFDSPLH
TRBJ1-5 | TRBV7-2 | once | ASSRGGRSVGQPQH
TRBJ1-2 | TRBV4-1 | - | ASYTPLYGYT
TRBJ2-3 | TRBV5-1 | - | ASSSESFSTDTQY
TRBJ2-7 | TRBV11-1 | - | ASSLEVERYEQY
TRBJ1-1 | TRBV18 | few | ASSPRADTEAF
TRBJ2-5 | TRBV5-1 | - | ASSLGTGEWETQY
TRBJ1-2 | TRBV6-5 | - | ASSPGGTYGYT
TRBJ2-7 | TRBV27 | few | ASLGTLGEQY
TRBJ2-5 | TRBV7-9 | - | ASSSQRQRGAQETQY
TRBJ1-2 | TRBV19 | - | ATEDRVNSGYT
TRBJ2-3 | TRBV11-2 | few | ASSLGGLLTDTQY
TRBJ2-4 | TRBV4-1 | - | ASSHGLAGALAKNIQY
TRBJ1-2 | TRBV25-1 | - | ASSEPGQGRTNYGYT
TRBJ2-3 | TRBV5-4 | - | ASSSGTSRGRGTDTQY
TRBJ2-6 | TRBV13 | - | ASSDRTRVYYSGANVLT
TRBJ2-5 | TRBV7-2 | - | ASRRDSQETQY
TRBJ2-6 | TRBV29-1 | - | SVGSEAPLSGANVLT
TRBJ2-7 | TRBV27 | - | ASSLAGGPDEQY
TRBJ2-3 | TRBV5-1 | few | ASSLDSTDTQY
TRBJ1-6 | TRBV19 | - | ASKKEYNSPLH
TRBJ2-7 | TRBV7-9 | - | ASRALDRGAHEQY
TRBJ1-1 | TRBV2 | - | ASSDGPEMNTEAF
TRBJ2-5 | TRBV6-5 | - | ASSYSNQETQY
TRBJ2-5 | TRBV5-1 | - | ASSLVGRRETQY
TRBJ1-4 | TRBV5-6 | - | ASSLAGVNEKLF
TRBJ2-2 | TRBV19 | few | ASRLQGASGELF
TRBJ1-2 | TRBV6-6 | few | ASSYSGGNYGYT
TRBJ1-2 | TRBV29-1 | few | SSTGGTSSPYGYT
TRBJ2-7 | TRBV6-5 | - | ASTQPGVYEQY
TRBJ1-2 | TRBV2 | few | ASSDRAGGYT
TRBJ2-1 | TRBV12-5 | few | ASAPRGFNNEQF
TRBJ2-1 | TRBV10-3 | few | AISDSGGSYNEQF
TRBJ1-6 | TRBV30 | - | ACPTANSPLH
TRBJ1-2 | TRBV27 | - | ASSLRRDVGYGYT
TRBJ1-5 | TRBV10-3 | - | AISEVRTGLNQPQH
TRBJ1-6 | TRBV6-1 | - | ASSVSAGTHNSPLH